The 10 T cell receptor beta chains below come from one sample, sequenced in a study of T-cell reconstitution after alpha-beta-depleted transplantation in children. Unique molecular identifiers featured in how the TCRbeta library was prepared. TCRdb ran MiXCR on the PCR reads and lists one entry per CDR3 protein. In the table there are a few hundred thousand distinct CDR3 sequences, approximately 9.6% of which are singletons. This material consisted of PBMCs from the stem cell graft donor, taken from the stem cell graft. The receptors originated from a human donor who donated a stem cell graft to a child with SCID.

This clonotype was found many times. The chain is built from TRBV25-1 and TRBJ2-1, with 8 bases fitting TRBD2. CDR1 and CDR2 (germline): MGHDK, SYGVNS. With V trimmed by 8 bases and J by 5 bases, 11 bases remained unmatched. CDR3 length equals 15 residues. The CDR3 is CASGIAGSGNNEQFF. DNA for the CDR3: TGTGCCAGCGGAATAGCGGGGTCGGGCAACAATGAGCAGTTCTTC.

This clonotype was seen more than once but under ten times. The J gene is TRBJ1-2, the V gene TRBV11-2; 7 bases line up with TRBD1. CDR3 length: 14 residues. The V gene end was trimmed by 0 bases and the J gene end by 4 bases; junction bases not matched to a gene: 2. Germline CDR1 reads SGHAT; CDR2 reads FQNNGV. In nucleotides, the CDR3 is TGTGCCAGCAGCTTAGAACAGGGGATCTATGGCTACACCTTC. Translation gives CASSLEQGIYGYTF.

This clonotype was counted ten times or more. The chain carries TRBV10-3 and TRBJ2-1, with D possibly TRBD1 on 6 matching bases. Trimming removed 5 bases at V and 11 bases at J, with 16 bases between. This CDR3 has 13 residues. Looked up from germline, CDR1 is ENHRY and CDR2 is SYGVKD. DNA of the CDR3: TGTGCCATCAGTCCCGGATCAGGACAGCAGCAGTTCTTC. As protein: CAISPGSGQQQFF.

The chain links TRBV27 to TRBJ1-5; 7 nucleotides line up with TRBD1. CDR1 MNHEY and CDR2 SMNVEV come from the germline V gene (reference sequence). With 4 bases clipped from V and 7 bases from J, the junction kept 7 bases outside the gene matches. The CDR3 runs 14 residues. CDR3 sequence reads: CASSYRGGGQPQHF. The CDR3 DNA reads as TGTGCCAGCAGTTACAGGGGCGGTGGCCAGCCCCAGCATTTT.

The chain has TRBV2 and TRBJ1-4; tentative D call: TRBD1 (5 bases). Germline loops: CDR1 SNHLY, CDR2 FYNNEI. The V gene lost 9 bases and the J gene lost 3 bases, with 17 bases spanning the gap. The CDR3 is 15 residues long. The DNA of the CDR3 is TGTGCCAGTGGGGACCACAAGTGGGCTAATGAAAAACTGTTTTTT. Protein: CASGDHKWANEKLFF.

The chain has TRBV27 and TRBJ2-5; 8 bases line up with TRBD2. J gave up 5 bases and V 3 bases, and 5 bases lay outside the gene matches. The CDR3 spans 14 residues. The germline gives CDR1 MNHEY, CDR2 SMNVEV (reference sequence). The CDR3 loop reads CASSLGLGGETQYF. The CDR3 DNA reads as TGTGCCAGCAGTTTGGGACTAGGGGGTGAGACCCAGTACTTC.

Only a few counts were recorded for this clonotype. The chain combines TRBV7-9 with TRBJ1-1, with D hard to call. The CDR3 covers 11 residues. Trimming took off 2 bases at V and 6 bases at J, with 4 bases between the two ends. Germline CDR1 and CDR2: SEHNR and FQNEAQ (reference sequence). The CDR3 sequence is CASSLISEAFF. In nucleotides, the CDR3 is TGTGCCAGCAGCTTAATCTCTGAAGCTTTCTTT.

This clonotype was seen repeatedly, ten times or more. The chain uses TRBV6-5 and TRBJ2-5, with 10 nucleotides matching TRBD2. CDR3 length: 19 amino acids. CDR1 and CDR2 from the germline V gene are MNHEY and SVGAGI. V dropped 0 bases and J dropped 0; count of bases not matched to a gene: 10. The DNA of the CDR3 is TGTGCCAGCAGTTACTCGACCCCCAGCGGGAGGGCGTACCAAGAGACCCAGTACTTC. Residues: CASSYSTPSGRAYQETQYF.

This clonotype was counted at least ten times. The rearrangement links TRBV3-1 to TRBJ2-3; D not resolved. CDR1 and CDR2 from the germline V gene are LGHDT and YNNKEL (reference sequence). Trimming shortened V by 0 bases and J by 9 bases, and 10 bases separated the two germline ends. The CDR3 is 13 residues long. The CDR3, as DNA: TGTGCCAGCAGCCAAGATTCAGGTGACACGCAGTATTTT. Protein product: CASSQDSGDTQYF.

The rearrangement joins TRBV7-2 to TRBJ2-7; possible D gene TRBD1, 5 bases. Trimming cost V 4 bases and J 0 bases, with 10 bases left between them. The CDR3 sequence is 14 residues long. Germline V gene lookup returns CDR1 SGHTA and CDR2 FQGNSA. CDR3 loop: CASSSQVSSYEQYF. CDR3 bases: TGTGCCAGCAGCTCACAGGTGTCCTCCTACGAGCAGTACTTC.